The 25 T cell receptor beta chains below come from one sample, sequenced in a study of human T cells and chemical hapten exposure. Time point defined: patch test 1, 2 weeks after DPC sensitization. The treatment was: therapeutic diphenylcyclopropenone sensitization with weekly scalp DPC. Via MiXCR, TCRdb re-called the RACE reads, giving one row per CDR3 protein. The sample comprises 65,000 to 95,000 distinct CDR3 sequences, over 9.5% of which are singletons, and roughly 3.6% rests with the top ten. Sequencing was performed on whole blood, taken in connection with sensitization to the hapten diphenylcyclopropenone (DPC). These receptors were collected from a woman aged 55-69 years with alopecia areata. Some clones in this sample may be carry-over from other donors' samples.

This chain connects TRBV29-1 to TRBJ2-5; weak D call: TRBD1 (6 bases). V was cut by 3 bases and J by 5 bases, with 7 bases left in between. Germline V CDR1 and CDR2: SQVTM, ANQGSEA. The CDR3 extends over 11 amino acids. CDR3 in DNA: TGCAGCGTTGAGGGGGCTGAGACCCAGTACTTC. It is translated as CSVEGAETQYF.

This clonotype was observed many times. The rearrangement joins TRBV7-9 to TRBJ1-2; 7 nucleotides align to TRBD1. Germline V CDR1 and CDR2: SEHNR, FQNEAQ (reference sequence). The J segment lost 5 bases and the V segment lost 2 bases, leaving 2 bases of the junction unmatched. There are 13 residues in the CDR3. The CDR3 bases are TGTGCCAGCAGCTTAACAGGGGAATATGGCTACACCTTC. It yields the protein CASSLTGEYGYTF.

At least ten counts were recorded for this clonotype. This chain uses TRBV30 with TRBJ2-3; 8 bases agree with TRBD1. The J segment lost 5 bases and the V segment lost 4 bases, leaving 2 bases of the junction unmatched. This CDR3 spans 12 amino acids. CDR1 is GTSNPN, CDR2 SVGIG, per germline (reference sequence). The CDR3, as DNA: TGTGCCTGGAATGACAGGGGAGATACGCAGTATTTT. This translates into CAWNDRGDTQYF.

This clonotype was recorded many times. The chain joins TRBV3-1 to TRBJ2-2; no reliable D call. V was pared by 8 bases and J by 4 bases, with 17 bases between. Germline CDR1 LGHDT, CDR2 YNNKEL (reference sequence). The CDR3 consists of 15 residues. The DNA for the CDR3 is TGTGCCAGCGGGCCACGAGGATCGGGCACCGGGGAGCTGTTTTTT. Protein sequence: CASGPRGSGTGELFF.

This sequence joins TRBV19 and TRBJ1-5; perhaps TRBD1 as D (6 bases). The V gene's germline CDR1 is LNHDA and CDR2 SQIVND (reference sequence). Trimming removed 9 bases from V and 0 bases from J, with 15 bases in between. This CDR3 is built from 15 residues. The CDR3 sequence: CASRGDLYSNQPQHF. The CDR3 bases are TGTGCCAGCAGGGGCGACCTATATAGCAATCAGCCCCAGCATTTT. The entire variable domain, with the rest obtained from reference TRBV19 and TRBJ1-5, is as follows: DGGITQSPKYLFRKEGQNVTLSCEQNLNHDAMYWYRQDPGQGLRLIYYSQIVNDFQKGDIAEGYSVSREKKESFPLTVTSAQKNPTAFYLCASRGDLYSNQPQHFGDGTRLSIL.

This clonotype has just a few counts. The gene calls are TRBV3-1 and TRBJ2-7; D call uncertain. Germline V lookup: CDR1 LGHDT, CDR2 YNNKEL (reference sequence). V was trimmed by 1 base and J by 6 bases, leaving 13 bases between them. This CDR3 is built from 14 residues. DNA of the CDR3: TGTGCCAGCAGCCAAGGGGGAAGAGGTCTCGAGCAGTACTTC. It yields the protein CASSQGGRGLEQYF.

This clonotype appeared many times. This chain joins TRBV7-8 and TRBJ1-1, with 8 positions matching TRBD1. Trimming removed 6 bases from V and 4 bases from J; junction bases left unmatched: 4. This CDR3 region has 13 residues. Germline V gives CDR1 SGHVS, CDR2 FQNEAQ. CDR3 residues: CASSYGQGTEAFF. The CDR3, as DNA: TGTGCCAGCAGTTATGGACAGGGCACTGAAGCTTTCTTT.

This clonotype came up many times. The chain links TRBV7-3 to TRBJ1-5; no definite D call. Trimming pared 0 bases from V and 3 bases from J, leaving 9 bases between. This CDR3 has 15 residues. The germline CDR1 and CDR2 sequences are SGHTA and FQGTGA. The CDR3, as DNA: TGTGCCAGCAGCTTAACGGGCGGCCCCAATCAGCCCCAGCATTTT. Encoded protein: CASSLTGGPNQPQHF.

This clonotype showed up many times. The chain recombines TRBV11-2 with TRBJ1-1; unclear D gene. From germline, CDR1 is SGHAT and CDR2 FQNNGV. Trimming took off 5 bases at V and 7 bases at J, with 23 bases between the two ends. The CDR3 spans 16 residues. The DNA for the CDR3 is TGTGCCAGCAGCATATATCCGGAGAGGACTAAAGATGAAGCTTTCTTT. Its protein product is CASSIYPERTKDEAFF.

In this sample, this clonotype turned up many times. The genes are TRBV11-2 and TRBJ2-7; D is uncertain. This CDR3 comprises 13 residues. Trimming took 6 bases from V and 1 from J, leaving 10 bases between them. Germline CDR1 and CDR2: SGHAT and FQNNGV. The CDR3 DNA sequence: TGTGCCAGCAGTAGAACAGATTCCTACGAGCAGTACTTC. This translates into CASSRTDSYEQYF. The full variable domain, in which reference TRBV11-2 and TRBJ2-7 provide the parts outside the CDR3, is EAGVAQSPRYKIIEKRQSVAFWCNPISGHATLYWYQQILGQGPKLLIQFQNNGVVDDSQLPKDRFSAERLKGVDSTLKIQPAKLEDSAVYLCASSRTDSYEQYFGPGTRLTVT.

This clonotype occurred a few times. The chain employs TRBV7-9 and TRBJ1-5; 8 nucleotides agree with TRBD1. CDR3 length: 17 residues. CDR1 is SEHNR and CDR2 is FQNEAQ in the germline V gene (reference sequence). The ends lost 1 base at V and 3 bases at J; junction bases unmatched: 8. CDR3 sequence (DNA): TGTGCCAGCAGCTTAGGACAGGGGACTAATAACAATCAGCCCCAGCATTTT. It yields the protein CASSLGQGTNNNQPQHF.

This chain uses TRBV5-1 with TRBJ2-1; 7 bases are a match to TRBD2. CDR1 and CDR2 (germline): SGHRS, YFSETQ. The CDR3 is 17 amino acids. Trimming removed 4 bases from V and 0 bases from J; junction bases left unmatched: 10. Written as DNA, the CDR3 is TGCGCCAGCAGCCTCTCGCCAAGCGGGACCTCCTACAATGAGCAGTTCTTC. Amino acid sequence: CASSLSPSGTSYNEQFF. The full variable domain, its missing parts supplied by reference TRBV5-1 and TRBJ2-1, is KAGVTQTPRYLIKTRGQQVTLSCSPISGHRSVSWYQQTPGQGLQFLFEYFSETQRNKGNFPGRFSGRQFSNSRSEMNVSTLELGDSALYLCASSLSPSGTSYNEQFFGPGTRLTVL.

This clonotype was observed a handful of times. CDR3 nucleotide sequence: TGCAGCGTCCTCGAACGGGGAGTACAGATCGGGACCCAGTACTTC. Protein product: CSVLERGVQIGTQYF. The chain links TRBV29-1 to TRBJ2-5, with a possible D match to TRBD2 (5 bases). The germline V gene encodes CDR1 SQVTM and CDR2 ANQGSEA. This CDR3 spans 15 amino acids. The V gene lost 6 bases and the J gene lost 7 bases, with 24 bases spanning the gap.

This clonotype was seen a handful of times. This rearrangement joins TRBV11-2 to TRBJ1-1, with D perhaps matching TRBD1 (6 bases). CDR1 is SGHAT, CDR2 FQNNGV, per germline. This CDR3 region has 15 residues. The V end was cut by 0 bases, the J end by 6 bases, with 14 bases between. For the CDR3, the DNA is TGTGCCAGCAGCTTAGATCACTGGTCAGGGGCTGAAGCTTTCTTT. Residues: CASSLDHWSGAEAFF.

This clonotype was seen a handful of times. V is TRBV18 and J is TRBJ1-1, with 9 bases lining up with TRBD1. From germline, CDR1 is KGHSH and CDR2 LQKENI. With V trimmed by 6 bases and J by 6 bases, 11 bases remained unmatched. CDR3 size: 15 residues. CDR3 protein: CASSLETGGIAEAFF. The CDR3 nucleotides are TGTGCCAGCTCTCTAGAAACAGGGGGCATCGCTGAAGCTTTCTTT.

Ten or more counts support this clonotype. The gene calls are TRBV2 and TRBJ1-2; the D is unclear. Germline CDR1 reads SNHLY; CDR2 reads FYNNEI. The CDR3 contains 14 residues. The V and J ends lost 5 bases and 7 bases respectively, with 17 bases between them. The CDR3 nucleotides are TGTGCCAGCAGTAGTGCCCAAAGGACTCCTGGCTACACCTTC. Residues: CASSSAQRTPGYTF.

This clonotype was seen only a few times. The chain employs TRBV13 and TRBJ2-5; D is undetermined. V was clipped by 7 bases and J by 2 bases, with 11 bases between them. The CDR3 has 13 amino acids. CDR1 is PRHDT and CDR2 is FYEKMQ in the germline V gene (reference sequence). CDR3 residues: CASTEPRQETQYF. The CDR3 coding sequence is TGTGCCAGCACCGAGCCCAGACAAGAGACCCAGTACTTC.

This clonotype was picked up a small number of times. The chain couples TRBV30 to TRBJ1-2; D may be TRBD1 (5 bases). The V gene lost 3 bases and the J gene lost 7 bases, with 6 bases spanning the gap. The CDR3 sequence is 10 residues long. Germline V lookup: CDR1 GTSNPN, CDR2 SVGIG (reference sequence). The DNA for the CDR3 is TGTGCCTGGAGGAGGGGTGGCTACACCTTC. The encoded protein is CAWRRGGYTF. The entire variable domain, with the rest obtained from reference TRBV30 and TRBJ1-2, is as follows: SQTIHQWPATLVQPVGSPLSLECTVEGTSNPNLYWYRQAAGRGLQLLFYSVGIGQISSEVPQNLSASRPQDRQFILSSKKLLLSDSGFYLCAWRRGGYTFGSGTRLTVV.

J is TRBJ2-1 and V is TRBV6-1; possibly TRBD1 or TRBD2 for D (5 bases each). Per the germline V gene, CDR1 is MNHNS and CDR2 is SASEGT. Trimming removed 8 bases from V and 7 bases from J, with 18 bases in between. There are 14 residues in the CDR3. CDR3 residues: CASGGAGVGNEQFF. The CDR3 DNA is TGTGCCAGCGGTGGGGCCGGGGTCGGGAATGAGCAGTTCTTC.

The chain is built from TRBV7-9 and TRBJ2-7; TRBD2 matches 8 bases. With 5 bases clipped from V and 2 bases from J, the junction kept 14 bases outside the gene matches. The germline gives CDR1 SEHNR, CDR2 FQNEAQ (reference sequence). The CDR3 consists of 17 residues. CDR3 residues: CASSHNRQAGVPYEQYF. The CDR3 nucleotides read TGTGCCAGCAGCCACAATCGGCAAGCGGGGGTCCCCTACGAGCAGTACTTC.

This clonotype was detected a few times. The CDR3 DNA follows: TGTGCCAGCAGTACGGGATTAGATACGCAGTATTTT. This translates into CASSTGLDTQYF. The rearrangement uses TRBV6-2 or TRBV6-3 and TRBJ2-3, with D possibly matching TRBD2 (5 bases). This CDR3 spans 12 amino acids. Germline V gene data show CDR1 as MNHEY and CDR2 as SVGEGT. Trimming left V 5 bases short and J 5 bases short, with 8 bases between.

This clonotype was detected only a few times. The CDR3 DNA follows: TGTGCCAGCAGCGTAGCTACGGGGTCTGAGCAGTTCTTC. This encodes CASSVATGSEQFF. The rearrangement links TRBV9 to TRBJ2-1; D possibly corresponds to TRBD2 (5 bases). Germline V gene lookup returns CDR1 SGDLS and CDR2 YYNGEE. The CDR3 totals 13 residues. V was pared by 0 bases and J by 9 bases, with 10 bases between.

This clonotype was counted between two and nine times. The chain is built from TRBV9 and TRBJ2-3; 7 bases align to TRBD1. The germline V gene encodes CDR1 SGDLS and CDR2 YYNGEE. The CDR3 runs to 16 residues. V was pared by 4 bases and J by 2 bases, with 10 bases of the junction left unmatched. The CDR3 bases are TGTGCCAGCAGCACCACCGGGACAGTCCTCACAGATACGCAGTATTTT. Residues: CASSTTGTVLTDTQYF.

A note on this clonotype: One junction end does not reproduce the germline sequence, and a read error may be involved. The chain combines TRBV5-1 with TRBJ1-2; 11 nucleotides match TRBD1. The germline V gene has CDR1 SGHRS and CDR2 YFSETQ. CDR3 length: 13 amino acids. The CDR3 DNA sequence: TGCACCAGCAGCTGGACAGGGGGCAATGGCTACACCTTC. Its translation: CTSSWTGGNGYTF.

Ten or more counts support this clonotype. This rearrangement joins TRBV9 to TRBJ2-3, with TRBD2 matching 7 bases. V lost 3 bases and J lost 5; bases outside the gene matches: 15. The CDR3 length is 17 residues. Germline CDR1 reads SGDLS; CDR2 reads YYNGEE. CDR3 protein: CASSATPYAGVEDTQYF. DNA for the CDR3: TGTGCCAGCAGCGCCACCCCTTATGCGGGGGTTGAAGATACGCAGTATTTT.